A single sample is the source of the 11 T cell receptor beta chains below, sequenced in a study of T cell responses to AZD1222 COVID-19 vaccine. Sequencing used immunoSEQ multiplex PCR; TCRdb keeps in-frame clones, though not all of them. The sample has about 120,000 clones, 80% to 90% seen once. The source material was peripheral blood, sampled on day 0 of AZD1222 vaccination. These TCRs come from an adult in good health.

The chain recombines TRBV7-9 with TRBJ1-1, with 11 bases matching TRBD1. CDR1 and CDR2 from the germline V gene are SEHNR and FQNEAQ (reference sequence). The length of the CDR3 is 15 residues. J was trimmed by 4 bases and V by 0 bases; bases with no gene match: 1. CDR3 nucleotides: TGTGCCAGCAGCTTAGCGGGGACAGGGGGCACTGAAGCTTTCTTT. Protein: CASSLAGTGGTEAFF.

This clone was recorded a few times. CDR3 DNA: TGTGCCAGCACCCGAACTAGCGGGGGTTACAATGAGCAGTTCTTC. Amino acids: CASTRTSGGYNEQFF. V and J are TRBV7-9 and TRBJ2-1, with 11 bases aligning to TRBD2. The germline CDR1 and CDR2 sequences are SEHNR and FQNEAQ (reference sequence). This CDR3 contains 15 residues. V lost 7 bases, J lost 4 bases, and 6 bases stayed unmatched.

The CDR3 protein is CASSSTSGYSETQYF. In nucleotides, the CDR3 is TGTGCCAGCAGTTCGACTAGCGGGTACTCGGAGACCCAGTACTTC. This chain joins TRBV2 and TRBJ2-5, with TRBD2 matching 10 bases. The germline CDR1 and CDR2 sequences are SNHLY and FYNNEI. The CDR3 runs to 15 residues. The trim removed 5 bases at V and 5 bases at J, leaving 8 bases unmatched.

This clone has a single count. V and J are TRBV6-1 and TRBJ2-2; D is possibly TRBD2 (6 bases). This CDR3 has 15 residues. CDR1 and CDR2 (germline): MNHNS, SASEGT. Deletions cut 2 bases from V and 2 bases from J, with 9 bases between. The CDR3 protein is CASSERRGNTGELFF. CDR3 bases: TGTGCCAGCAGTGAACGGCGGGGAAACACCGGGGAGCTGTTTTTT.

This chain uses TRBV25-1 with TRBJ2-7; a possible D gene is TRBD2 (5 bases). CDR1 is MGHDK and CDR2 is SYGVNS in the germline V gene. The CDR3 loop spans 13 amino acids. Trimming took 8 bases from V and 4 from J, leaving 15 bases between them. The CDR3 nucleotides read TGTGCCAGCGGATCTTCGGGAAGGTACGAGCAGTACTTC. Translating it yields CASGSSGRYEQYF.

The chain links TRBV19 to TRBJ2-5, with TRBD2 matching 9 bases. CDR3 length equals 16 residues. The germline gives CDR1 LNHDA, CDR2 SQIVND (reference sequence). Trimming at V came to 0 bases and at J to 2 bases, leaving 4 bases not matched to a gene. The CDR3 DNA reads as TGTGCCAGTAGTATAGACAGCGGGGGGTCGCAAGAGACCCAGTACTTC. This encodes CASSIDSGGSQETQYF.

This clone was detected only a few times. The J gene is TRBJ2-7, the V gene TRBV7-9; TRBD2 aligns across 12 bases. CDR1 and CDR2 (germline): SEHNR, FQNEAQ (reference sequence). The CDR3 consists of 16 residues. The trim removed 2 bases at V and 2 bases at J, leaving 4 bases unmatched. The CDR3: CASSLPTSGGPYEQYF. DNA of the CDR3: TGTGCCAGCAGCTTACCGACTAGCGGGGGCCCCTACGAGCAGTACTTC.

The gene calls are TRBV27 and TRBJ1-2; D not certain. This CDR3 has 14 residues. The germline gives CDR1 MNHEY, CDR2 SMNVEV (reference sequence). V was trimmed by 5 bases and J by 4 bases, leaving 14 bases between them. CDR3 in amino acids: CASSPRPLGYGYTF. The CDR3 nucleotides read TGTGCCAGCAGTCCCCGACCTCTCGGCTATGGCTACACCTTC.

The gene calls are TRBV5-1 and TRBJ1-2; D may be TRBD1 (6 bases). With 6 bases removed from V and 8 bases from J, the gap between germline ends came to 17 bases. This CDR3 is built from 13 residues. Germline CDR1 SGHRS, CDR2 YFSETQ. CDR3 DNA: TGCGCCAGCACCCTGAGTGGGGGCAGCGGCTACACCTTC. It codes for CASTLSGGSGYTF.

The chain recombines TRBV5-1 with TRBJ2-5; the D gene is possibly TRBD1 (6 bases). This CDR3 region has 13 residues. Germline assignment: CDR1 SGHRS and CDR2 YFSETQ. V lost 5 bases, J lost 1 base, and 9 bases lay in between. The CDR3 reads CASSRTAQETQYF. For the CDR3, the DNA is TGCGCCAGCAGTCGGACAGCCCAAGAGACCCAGTACTTC.

The V and J genes are TRBV7-4 and TRBJ2-3; D may be TRBD1 (5 bases). The CDR3 extends over 17 amino acids. Deletions cut 4 bases from V and 1 base from J, with 18 bases between. In germline, CDR1 is SGHVT, CDR2 SQSDAQ. CDR3 sequence: CASSSHYRVRGTDTQYF. The CDR3 region has the DNA TGTGCCAGCAGCTCACACTATCGGGTCAGGGGCACAGATACGCAGTATTTT.